Following are 6 T cell receptor beta chains from one sample sequenced in a study of T cells in Graves' hyperthyroidism and ophthalmopathy. Amplified TCR beta CDR3 regions came from RNA transcripts. First-round RT-PCR targeting the TCR CDR3 was performed with the HTBI primer set. TCRdb passed the multiplex PCR reads through MiXCR, listing each CDR3 protein once. The table lists 550,000 to 650,000 distinct CDR3 sequences, about 15% of them singletons. Sequencing was done on a sample of blood. All receptors derive from a woman younger than 45 with Graves' hyperthyroidism that later progressed to Graves' ophthalmopathy.

This clonotype has a count of ten or more. This chain uses TRBV27 with TRBJ2-2; D possibly matches TRBD1 or TRBD2 (5 bases each). The CDR3 contains 13 residues. The germline V gene has CDR1 MNHEY and CDR2 SMNVEV (reference sequence). Trimming cost V 5 bases and J 10 bases, with 14 bases left between them. CDR3 bases: TGTGCCAGCAGTAGGACGAGGGGTGAGGAGCTGTTTTTT. Protein: CASSRTRGEELFF.

Ten or more counts support this clonotype. This chain connects TRBV27 to TRBJ2-1; D remains unclear. The V gene lost 4 bases and the J gene lost 6 bases, with 10 bases spanning the gap. The germline V gene has CDR1 MNHEY and CDR2 SMNVEV (reference sequence). The CDR3 covers 13 residues. The CDR3 reads CASSSQSGNEQFF. The CDR3, as DNA: TGTGCCAGCAGTTCTCAATCGGGCAATGAGCAGTTCTTC.

This clonotype showed up just a few times. The chain uses TRBV4-1 and TRBJ2-1; unclear D gene. The germline V and J ends were trimmed by 0 bases and 4 bases, with 13 bases remaining between them. The CDR3 runs to 16 residues. Germline assignment: CDR1 MGHRA and CDR2 YSYEKL. The CDR3 DNA follows: TGCGCCAGCAGCCAAGAACTTATCGATGGGTACAATGAGCAGTTCTTC. This gives the protein CASSQELIDGYNEQFF.

This rearrangement joins TRBV12-3 or TRBV12-4 to TRBJ1-5; 12 nucleotides line up with TRBD1. This CDR3 comprises 19 residues. Losses at the gene ends were 5 bases for V and 4 bases for J; bases not matched to a gene: 15. The CDR3 sequence is CASSLSGTGGIGRNQPQHF. CDR3 bases: TGTGCCAGCAGTCTATCCGGGACAGGGGGCATAGGTAGGAATCAGCCCCAGCATTTT.

The rearrangement links TRBV5-6 to TRBJ2-2; 8 bases are shared with TRBD2. Germline values: CDR1 SGHDT, CDR2 YYEEEE. The ends lost 1 base at V and 5 bases at J; junction bases unmatched: 7. This CDR3 contains 16 residues. CDR3 residues: CASSLLSGGVTGELFF. The CDR3 DNA is TGTGCCAGCAGCTTGTTATCGGGAGGGGTAACCGGGGAGCTGTTTTTT.

This clonotype has ten or more counts. V and J are TRBV3-1 and TRBJ2-7; D remains unclear. This CDR3 is built from 13 residues. From germline, CDR1 is LGHDT and CDR2 YNNKEL (reference sequence). Between the trimmed V and J ends, which lost 0 bases and 0 bases, there was a span of 3 bases. The CDR3 region is CASSQESSYEQYF. Here the CDR3 DNA reads TGTGCCAGCAGCCAAGAAAGCTCCTACGAGCAGTACTTC.